One T cell receptor (beta chain) is described in this entry. Some clones are missing from TCRdb's copy, which holds only in-frame ones; the method was immunoSEQ multiplex PCR. The sample has around 270,000 clones; 84% are singletons. The sample belongs to a study of blood T cell repertoires in COVID-19. Turning to the study itself: Sources were T cells, B-cell-depleted T cells, or PBMCs; the material itself was cDNA or gDNA.

With 4 bases removed from V and 2 bases from J, the gap between germline ends came to 17 bases. Germline loops: CDR1 SGHTA, CDR2 FQGNSA. This CDR3 spans 16 amino acids. The sample consisted of peripheral blood. This chain joins TRBV7-2 and TRBJ1-2, with no clear D. This sequence originates from a woman in her thirties or forties who had recovered from COVID-19. This chain's CDR3 is CASSSADTIINYGYTF. The CDR3 nucleotides read TGTGCCAGCAGCTCTGCTGACACCATTATCAACTATGGCTACACCTTC.